This T cell receptor beta chain was sequenced during a study of neurological immune-mediated disorders. Study-level points and caveats: HTLV-1-associated myelopathy had the most TCR clonal expansion, and multiple sclerosis had the least, less than healthy controls.

The time point denotes: longitudinal time-point 3. Preparation of the unsorted libraries drew on 2 million PBMCs stored at -80 C. MiXCR, run by TCRdb on the 5' RACE reads, gives a single entry per CDR3 protein. The data show roughly 100,000 distinct CDR3 sequences, under 14% seen once. Trimming shortened V by 3 bases and J by 9 bases, and 31 bases separated the two germline ends. This CDR3 has 19 residues. Germline CDR1 and CDR2: SGHRS and YFSETQ. With regard to this clonotype: Its antigen remains unknown.

This chain uses TRBV5-1 with TRBJ2-4, with D perhaps matching TRBD2 (6 bases). This TCR was recovered from a female donor with HTLV-1-associated myelopathy (HAM/TSP). The sample consisted of PBMCs. CDR3 DNA: TGCGCCAGCAGCTCCGGGACCCAAGACAGTCTAGAGTTGCGGGGCATTCAGTACTTC. It yields the protein CASSSGTQDSLELRGIQYF.